This T cell receptor (beta chain) is from a study of PD-L1 blockade in urothelial cancer. The wider study: Between 0 and 3 prior chemotherapy regimens had been given to patients. Blood analysis took place 3 weeks (second dose) and 6 weeks after treatment start.

The protocol was immunoSEQ multiplex PCR, while the TCRdb copy is restricted to in-frame clones and leaves out a portion. The data contain 95,000 or so clones, 80% to 90% of them singletons. The time point: pretreatment peripheral blood. This sample comprised PBMCs, obtained around atezolizumab (anti-PD-L1) treatment. The sequence came from a man aged 55 to 70 with urothelial cancer.

The CDR3 region has the DNA TGTGCCAGCAGTTTATCGGGGACAGCCACCGGGGAGCTGTTTTTT. Translated: CASSLSGTATGELFF. The chain links TRBV28 to TRBJ2-2; 7 bases map to TRBD1. Trimming removed 1 base from V and 4 bases from J; junction bases left unmatched: 3. The germline CDR1 and CDR2 sequences are MDHEN and SYDVKM. The CDR3 is 15 residues long.